The 22 T cell receptor beta chains presented below share a single source sample, sequenced in a study of control samples from healthy donors and cancer patients. TCRdb's table, derived via immunoSEQ multiplex PCR, lists solely in-frame clones and lacks some. The sample records about 120,000 clones, around nine tenths being singletons. The sequenced sample was blood. The receptors originated from a man aged 18-30 years in good health.

The chain is built from TRBV19 and TRBJ2-2, with D uncertain. This CDR3 region has 12 residues. Trimming left V 5 bases short and J 7 bases short, with 8 bases between. Per the germline V gene, CDR1 is LNHDA and CDR2 is SQIVND (reference sequence). CDR3 sequence: CASSPPGGELFF. Written as DNA, the CDR3 is TGTGCCAGTAGTCCCCCAGGCGGGGAGCTGTTTTTT.

The gene calls are TRBV7-9 and TRBJ1-3, with a tentative D call TRBD1 (6 bases). Trimming left V 5 bases short and J 0 bases short, with 14 bases between. This CDR3 is 16 amino acids long. The germline CDR1 and CDR2 sequences are SEHNR and FQNEAQ (reference sequence). For the CDR3, the DNA is TGTGCCAGCAGCCCGACACAGGGTAGCTCTGGAAACACCATATATTTT. Its translation is CASSPTQGSSGNTIYF.

The chain carries TRBV4-1 and TRBJ1-1, with 8 bases fitting TRBD1. CDR3 size: 14 residues. Germline CDR1 and CDR2: MGHRA and YSYEKL. V shed 1 base and J 3 bases; nucleotides not matched to a gene: 1. The CDR3 bases are TGCGCCAGCAGCCAAGTACAGGGGGACACTGAAGCTTTCTTT. This encodes CASSQVQGDTEAFF.

The J gene is TRBJ1-2, the V gene TRBV7-9, with unresolved D. The CDR3 length is 16 residues. Trimming removed 4 bases from V and 4 bases from J, with 19 bases in between. Germline V gene sequence: CDR1 SEHNR, CDR2 FQNEAQ (reference sequence). The chain's CDR3 is CASSSISGPVGYGYTF. The CDR3 DNA reads TGTGCCAGCAGCTCAATTAGCGGACCGGTGGGCTATGGCTACACCTTC.

The rearrangement uses TRBV9 and TRBJ1-3, with TRBD1 as a possible D gene (5 bases). Germline assignment: CDR1 SGDLS and CDR2 YYNGEE. CDR3 size: 16 residues. Trimming removed 0 bases at V and 1 base at J, with 11 bases between. CDR3 protein: CASSVGFGGSGNTIYF. The DNA of the CDR3 is TGTGCCAGCAGCGTAGGTTTTGGGGGGTCTGGAAACACCATATATTTT. The entire variable domain, with the rest obtained from reference TRBV9 and TRBJ1-3, is as follows: DSGVTQTPKHLITATGQRVTLRCSPRSGDLSVYWYQQSLDQGLQFLIQYYNGEERAKGNILERFSAQQFPDLHSELNLSSLELGDSALYFCASSVGFGGSGNTIYFGEGSWLTVV.

The chain couples TRBV28 to TRBJ1-5; TRBD1 matches at 8 bases. The V gene's germline CDR1 is MDHEN and CDR2 SYDVKM. V shed 6 bases, J shed 5 bases, and the junction held 15 bases outside the gene matches. The CDR3 contains 17 residues. CDR3 region: CASRPSIGQGGYQPQHF. The CDR3 DNA reads TGTGCCAGCAGGCCTAGCATTGGACAGGGAGGATATCAGCCCCAGCATTTT.

The V call is TRBV7-7, the J call TRBJ2-3; D call uncertain. The V gene's germline CDR1 is SSHAT and CDR2 FNYEAQ (reference sequence). The CDR3 has 14 amino acids. V gave up 2 bases and J gave up 6 bases, with 12 bases separating them. This chain's CDR3 is CASSLTPGADTQYF. CDR3 bases: TGTGCCAGCAGCTTAACGCCCGGAGCGGATACGCAGTATTTT.

The chain has TRBV4-1 and TRBJ2-7, with 7 bases matching TRBD2. V lost 1 base and J lost 6; bases outside the gene matches: 9. The germline CDR1 and CDR2 sequences are MGHRA and YSYEKL. The CDR3 loop spans 15 amino acids. Written as DNA, the CDR3 is TGCGCCAGCAGCCAAGGGCCCATTGGGGGGGGCGAGCAGTACTTC. This sequence encodes CASSQGPIGGGEQYF.

The chain carries TRBV4-1 and TRBJ1-3, with a weak D call TRBD1 (5 bases). V was clipped by 4 bases and J by 0 bases, with 13 bases between them. Germline CDR1 is MGHRA and CDR2 is YSYEKL. This CDR3 comprises 16 residues. CDR3 region: CASSRIGGVSGNTIYF. CDR3 nucleotide sequence: TGCGCCAGCAGCCGGATCGGGGGAGTCTCTGGAAACACCATATATTTT.

The genes are TRBV19 and TRBJ1-2; no clear D. The V gene lost 3 bases and the J gene lost 7 bases, with 12 bases spanning the gap. In germline, CDR1 is LNHDA, CDR2 SQIVND (reference sequence). The CDR3 covers 13 residues. CDR3 sequence (DNA): TGTGCCAGTAGTATTGCACAGCTAACTGGCTACACCTTC. Protein sequence: CASSIAQLTGYTF.

V gene TRBV4-1 combines with J gene TRBJ1-4, with D possibly matching TRBD1 (5 bases). Deletions cut 1 base from V and 3 bases from J, with 12 bases between. This CDR3 is 16 amino acids long. Germline V gene sequence: CDR1 MGHRA, CDR2 YSYEKL. The CDR3 sequence: CASSQGGTWANEKLFF. The CDR3 DNA reads as TGCGCCAGCAGCCAAGGGGGGACGTGGGCTAATGAAAAACTGTTTTTT.

This chain uses TRBV4-1 with TRBJ2-6; D may be TRBD1 (6 bases). Germline-derived CDR1 and CDR2 are MGHRA and YSYEKL. Trimming shortened V by 0 bases and J by 5 bases, and 20 bases separated the two germline ends. The CDR3 runs 19 residues. The CDR3 DNA reads as TGCGCCAGCAGCCAAGAGGTGGAACAGGGATTAGGGTGGGCCAACGTCCTGACTTTC. This codes for CASSQEVEQGLGWANVLTF.

The rearrangement links TRBV2 to TRBJ2-1; D uncertain. Germline CDR1 and CDR2: SNHLY and FYNNEI. This CDR3 is 11 amino acids long. With 7 bases removed from V and 10 bases from J, the gap between germline ends came to 11 bases. The CDR3 spells CASISGTEQFF. The CDR3 region has the DNA TGTGCCAGCATTTCAGGTACCGAGCAGTTCTTC.

The genes are TRBV11-2 and TRBJ1-6; D ambiguous. V lost 0 bases to trimming and J lost 6 bases, with 3 bases between them. The CDR3 is 13 residues long. Germline CDR1 is SGHAT and CDR2 is FQNNGV. The CDR3 nucleotides read TGTGCCAGCAGCTTAGAACTTAATTCACCCCTCCACTTT. The encoded protein is CASSLELNSPLHF.

The chain has TRBV5-1 and TRBJ2-1; D is undetermined. V lost 4 bases and J lost 4, with 15 bases in between. The V gene's germline CDR1 is SGHRS and CDR2 YFSETQ. The CDR3 runs to 15 residues. In DNA form, the CDR3 reads TGCGCCAGCAGCCCAAGGTCGGTGGCTTACAATGAGCAGTTCTTC. It is translated as CASSPRSVAYNEQFF.

This clone was seen a single time. V usage is TRBV7-2 and J usage is TRBJ1-2; 7 positions match TRBD1. The CDR3 has 13 amino acids. Germline assignment: CDR1 SGHTA and CDR2 FQGNSA. Trimming at V came to 3 bases and at J to 6 bases, leaving 4 bases not matched to a gene. The CDR3 region is CASSLTGRNGYTF. DNA of the CDR3: TGTGCCAGCAGCTTGACAGGGAGGAATGGCTACACCTTC.

The chain employs TRBV10-1 and TRBJ1-6; D ambiguous. Germline values: CDR1 WNHNN, CDR2 SYGVQD (reference sequence). The CDR3 has 14 amino acids. V was clipped by 6 bases and J by 10 bases, with 16 bases between them. The CDR3 is CASSSDLLGSPLHF. CDR3 nucleotide sequence: TGCGCCAGCAGCTCGGATCTGCTGGGGTCACCCCTCCACTTT.

A single count supports this clone. This chain joins TRBV18 and TRBJ1-1; the D is unclear. The CDR3 has 13 residues. Germline loops: CDR1 KGHSH, CDR2 LQKENI. V lost 3 bases and J 1 base, leaving 6 bases between the germline ends. The CDR3 loop is CASSPDKNTEAFF. The CDR3 nucleotides are TGTGCCAGCTCACCCGACAAGAACACTGAAGCTTTCTTT.

The chain has TRBV25-1 and TRBJ2-2; 12 bases fit TRBD2. The ends lost 6 bases at V and 6 bases at J; junction bases unmatched: 14. The CDR3 consists of 18 residues. Looked up from germline, CDR1 is MGHDK and CDR2 is SYGVNS. The CDR3 DNA reads as TGTGCCAGCAGCCCGCAAAAAGGACTAGCGGGGTCGGCCGGGGAGCTGTTTTTT. Protein sequence: CASSPQKGLAGSAGELFF. Looking up the rest from reference TRBV25-1 and TRBJ2-2 gives the full variable domain: EADIYQTPRYLVIGTGKKITLECSQTMGHDKMYWYQQDPGMELHLIHYSYGVNSTEKGDLSSESTVSRIRTEHFPLTLESARPSHTSQYLCASSPQKGLAGSAGELFFGEGSRLTVL.

The gene calls are TRBV9 and TRBJ2-7; D gene ambiguous. The CDR3 length is 15 residues. Germline lookup yields CDR1 SGDLS and CDR2 YYNGEE. V was trimmed by 0 bases and J by 1 base, leaving 11 bases between them. The CDR3 DNA sequence: TGTGCCAGCAGCGTAGTTTCTCCAGGTTCCTACGAGCAGTACTTC. It encodes CASSVVSPGSYEQYF.

The chain is built from TRBV9 and TRBJ2-7; 9 bases align to TRBD2. The CDR3 has 14 residues. Germline V lookup: CDR1 SGDLS, CDR2 YYNGEE. The J segment lost 3 bases and the V segment lost 3 bases, leaving 4 bases of the junction unmatched. The CDR3 is CASSAGLAGYEQYF. The CDR3 DNA is TGTGCCAGCAGCGCGGGACTAGCCGGCTACGAGCAGTACTTC.

V gene TRBV19 combines with J gene TRBJ1-4, with D perhaps matching TRBD1 (5 bases). Trimming shortened V by 4 bases and J by 7 bases, and 13 bases separated the two germline ends. This CDR3 comprises 14 residues. Germline CDR1 LNHDA, CDR2 SQIVND (reference sequence). CDR3 amino acids: CASSRDRDGEKLFF. DNA for the CDR3: TGTGCCAGTAGTAGGGACCGGGACGGTGAAAAACTGTTTTTT.